This TCR beta chain stems from a study of blood T cells in healthy people across ages. This clonotype was seen repeatedly, ten times or more. Using a J-beta primer mix together with a sample-barcoded 5' primer, a second PCR was run for roughly 7 to 11 cycles. TCRdb redid the calling of the 5' RACE reads with MiXCR, one entry per CDR3 protein. The sample consists of 700,000 or so distinct CDR3 sequences, about 24% of them appearing once. The sequence was collected from an older man in good health. The sequenced material came from blood.

The CDR3 reads CSAPPVWPSTDTQYF. CDR3 sequence (DNA): TGCAGTGCTCCCCCGGTGTGGCCTAGCACAGATACGCAGTATTTT. This sequence joins TRBV20-1 and TRBJ2-3; unclear D gene. CDR3 size: 15 residues. CDR1 is DFQATT and CDR2 is SNEGSKA in the germline V gene (reference sequence). Trimming removed 5 bases at V and 0 bases at J, with 15 bases between.